Sequencing of this T cell receptor beta chain was carried out in a study of T cells in narcolepsy. Overall study results and limits: Reportedly, autoreactive clonotypes were serially detected in patients' blood but not controls'.

Only in-frame clones appear in the TCRdb table, and some are missing; sequencing was by immunoSEQ multiplex PCR. Here the sample spans fewer than 40,000 clones, roughly 77% being singletons. This clone has only a few counts. The target antigen is unknown. This specimen includes other DNA sequences encoding the same CDR3. CDR1 and CDR2 from the germline V gene are SGHNT and YENEEA. This CDR3 spans 13 amino acids. Unmatched junction bases numbered 2, after V lost 3 bases and J lost 3 bases. The chain employs TRBV11-3 and TRBJ2-7, with 7 bases identical to TRBD1. Input material: memory (CD45RA-) CD4+ T cells from blood. The clonotype originates from a human donor in good health. CDR3 sequence (DNA): TGTGCCAGCAGCTTTAGGACAGGCTACGAGCAGTACTTC. It is translated as CASSFRTGYEQYF.